The rows below give T cell receptor beta chains drawn from one sample of a study of radiotherapy plus CTLA-4 blockade in lung cancer. Sequenced by immunoSEQ multiplex PCR; TCRdb stores in-frame clones only, minus some. The sample holds more than 75,000 clones, roughly 74% seen once. The sample in question was peripheral blood, obtained from a patient treated with radiotherapy plus ipilimumab. The receptors here all came from a human donor with non-small cell lung cancer who had a partial response to radiotherapy plus ipilimumab. Some clones in this sample may be carry-over from other donors' samples. Both conserved end residues are part of each CDR3. A D gene is named only where the DNA matches it firmly. Size is omitted from some rows. Given values are once, few, many or a class for expanded clones.

v_gene,d_gene,abundance,j_gene,CDR3aa,CDR3nt
TRBV28,-,-,TRBJ2-7,CASSPSGQILLYEQYF,TGTGCCAGCAGTCCCTCCGGACAAATTCTCCTCTACGAGCAGTACTTC
TRBV7-6,TRBD2,-,TRBJ2-1,CASSSTQSGGYNEQFF,TGTGCCAGCAGCTCGACTCAAAGCGGGGGCTACAATGAGCAGTTCTTC
TRBV7-9,TRBD1,-,TRBJ1-4,CASSLGDREPTNEKLFF,TGTGCCAGCAGCTTAGGGGACAGGGAACCAACTAATGAAAAACTGTTTTTT
TRBV5-1,TRBD2,-,TRBJ2-1,CASGLRLAGDRGRSYNEQFF,TGCGCCAGCGGACTCCGACTAGCGGGAGATCGAGGAAGGTCCTACAATGAGCAGTTCTTC
TRBV2,TRBD1,-,TRBJ2-7,CASLDRAPSYEQYF,TGTGCCAGCTTAGACAGGGCTCCCTCCTACGAGCAGTACTTC
TRBV6-5,-,-,TRBJ1-1,CASSRQARTEAFF,TGTGCCAGCAGCCGACAGGCAAGGACTGAAGCTTTCTTT
TRBV7-9,-,once,TRBJ2-3,CASSLDQGADTQYF,TGTGCCAGCAGCTTAGACCAGGGTGCAGATACGCAGTATTTT
TRBV6-5,TRBD1,-,TRBJ2-5,CASSRTGAEGETQYF,TGTGCCAGCTCAAGGACAGGGGCAGAGGGAGAGACCCAGTACTTC
TRBV2,TRBD1,-,TRBJ1-5,CASTRTGLANQPQHF,TGTGCCAGCACCCGGACAGGGCTTGCCAATCAGCCCCAGCATTTT
TRBV5-4,-,-,TRBJ2-7,CASSLKGLGHYEQYF,TGTGCCAGCAGCCTAAAAGGGCTGGGGCACTACGAGCAGTACTTC
TRBV9,TRBD2,-,TRBJ2-1,CASSETSGRGNEQFF,TGTGCCAGCAGCGAAACTAGCGGGAGAGGGAATGAGCAGTTCTTC
TRBV20-1,TRBD1,-,TRBJ1-2,CSANTGVSYTF,TGCAGTGCGAACACAGGGGTCAGCTACACCTTC
TRBV30,-,-,TRBJ1-2,CAWSSRGAAGYYGYTF,TGTGCCTGGAGTTCCCGGGGGGCCGCGGGCTACTATGGCTACACCTTC
TRBV11-2,-,-,TRBJ1-1,CASSLERNTEAFF,TGTGCCAGCAGCTTGGAGAGGAACACTGAAGCTTTCTTT
TRBV2,-,-,TRBJ2-1,CAGGLADDNEQFF,TGTGCCGGGGGGCTAGCGGACGACAATGAGCAGTTCTTC
TRBV6-5,-,-,TRBJ1-1,CASRGYGGSEAFF,TGTGCCAGCAGGGGGTACGGGGGATCTGAAGCTTTCTTT
TRBV2,TRBD2,few,TRBJ2-3,CASSVRLAASTDTQYF,TGTGCCAGCAGTGTCCGGCTAGCGGCTAGCACAGATACGCAGTATTTT
TRBV2,-,-,TRBJ2-1,CASSGSGYNEQFF,TGTGCCAGCAGTGGTAGCGGTTACAATGAGCAGTTCTTC
TRBV7-2,TRBD2,-,TRBJ2-3,CASSLGTTSDTQYF,TGTGCCAGCAGCCTGGGGACTACTTCAGATACGCAGTATTTT
TRBV5-1,-,-,TRBJ2-2,CASSATTSSGELFF,TGCGCCAGCAGCGCGACTACTTCAAGCGGGGAGCTGTTTTTT